The 20 T cell receptor beta chains reported below all come from one sample, sequenced in a study of T-cell memory formation after mild COVID-19. TCRdb reanalysed the 5' RACE reads using MiXCR and keeps one entry per CDR3 protein. The sample gives under 350,000 distinct CDR3 sequences, around 15% of which show up once; approximately 23% is in the top ten. Sequences were obtained from PBMCs or a T cell subset sorted from them (not recorded which). The receptors were sampled from a man between 18 and 35 years old who had mild COVID-19 (a few samples of this study predate the infection). Cell type and time point are not known.

This clonotype was counted a few times. The chain couples TRBV27 to TRBJ2-7; D is unresolved. There are 12 residues in the CDR3. V gave up 7 bases and J gave up 3 bases, with 10 bases separating them. Germline lookup yields CDR1 MNHEY and CDR2 SMNVEV (reference sequence). The chain's CDR3 is CASKDPGYEQYF. CDR3 DNA: TGTGCCAGCAAAGACCCGGGCTACGAGCAGTACTTC.

This clonotype has a handful of counts. The rearrangement joins TRBV6-2 or TRBV6-3 to TRBJ1-5; D may be TRBD1 (5 bases). CDR1 MNHEY and CDR2 SVGEGT come from the germline V gene. V shed 0 bases and J shed 5 bases, with 8 bases lying between them. The CDR3 covers 14 residues. Written as DNA, the CDR3 is TGTGCCAGCAGTTACTCGGGGGATGATCAGCCCCAGCATTTT. Its translation: CASSYSGDDQPQHF.

The CDR3 sequence is CASRTGGSSPLHF. CDR3 nucleotide sequence: TGTGCCAGTAGGACAGGGGGCAGTTCACCCCTCCACTTT. This chain connects TRBV19 to TRBJ1-6, with 10 bases fitting TRBD1. CDR3 length equals 13 residues. Germline CDR1 LNHDA, CDR2 SQIVND (reference sequence). Trimming took 6 bases from V and 9 from J; bases not matched to a gene: 2.

On this clonotype itself: With a much larger clone just one base away, this may be a read error. The rearrangement links TRBV6-5 to TRBJ2-1; D not resolved. The V gene lost 0 bases and the J gene lost 8 bases, with 11 bases spanning the gap. The germline V gene has CDR1 MNHEY and CDR2 SVGAGI. The CDR3 is made up of 14 amino acids. This CDR3 is CASSYSVGSDEQFF. CDR3 bases: TGTGCCAGCAGTTACTCGGTCGGCTCCGATGAGCAGTTCTTC.

There are many counts of this clonotype. The chain couples TRBV7-9 to TRBJ1-2, with D uncertain. The CDR3 length is 11 residues. Per germline, CDR1 SEHNR and CDR2 FQNEAQ (reference sequence). Trimming left V 5 bases short and J 2 bases short, with 3 bases between. The CDR3 DNA sequence: TGTGCCAGCAGCCAAAACTATGGCTACACCTTC. Translating gives CASSQNYGYTF. The variable domain in full, with the rest retrieved from reference TRBV7-9 and TRBJ1-2, is DTGVSQNPRHKITKRGQNVTFRCDPISEHNRLYWYRQTLGQGPEFLTYFQNEAQLEKSRLLSDRFSAERPKGSFSTLEIQRTEQGDSAMYLCASSQNYGYTFGSGTRLTVV.

This sequence joins TRBV7-9 and TRBJ2-7; 9 nucleotides line up with TRBD1. This CDR3 is built from 14 residues. The germline CDR1 and CDR2 sequences are SEHNR and FQNEAQ (reference sequence). V shed 5 bases, J shed 4 bases, and the junction held 6 bases outside the gene matches. CDR3 bases: TGTGCCAGCAGCCCGGGACAGGGCCTATACGAGCAGTACTTC. Amino acid sequence: CASSPGQGLYEQYF.

This clonotype was detected only a few times. J is TRBJ1-2 and V is TRBV5-1; D is uncertain. The V gene's germline CDR1 is SGHRS and CDR2 YFSETQ. With 4 bases removed from V and 6 bases from J, the gap between germline ends came to 19 bases. CDR3 length equals 15 residues. The CDR3 region is CASSPSSRRADGYTF. CDR3 coding DNA: TGCGCCAGCAGCCCTTCGAGCCGGCGAGCCGATGGCTACACCTTC.

There are a few counts of this clonotype. J is TRBJ1-4 and V is TRBV7-2; a possible D gene is TRBD1 (5 bases). V lost 5 bases to trimming and J lost 6 bases, with 16 bases between them. Germline lookup yields CDR1 SGHTA and CDR2 FQGNSA. The CDR3 is 15 amino acids. CDR3 in amino acids: CASSPYPGGDEKLFF. The CDR3 DNA sequence: TGTGCCAGCAGCCCCTACCCCGGGGGGGATGAAAAACTGTTTTTT.

This clonotype was counted many times. The chain couples TRBV5-1 to TRBJ2-7; D may match TRBD1 or TRBD2 (5 bases each). Trimming removed 1 base from V and 1 base from J, with 12 bases in between. Germline-derived CDR1 and CDR2 are SGHRS and YFSETQ. This CDR3 has 15 amino acids. The CDR3 DNA follows: TGCGCCAGCAGCTTGCAGCCTGGGGGTTCCTACGAGCAGTACGTC. This encodes CASSLQPGGSYEQYV.

The sample holds many counts of this clonotype. The rearrangement links TRBV29-1 to TRBJ1-5, with a tentative D call TRBD1 (6 bases). Trimming took 0 bases from V and 7 from J, leaving 10 bases between them. Germline loops: CDR1 SQVTM, CDR2 ANQGSEA. CDR3 size: 13 residues. In DNA form, the CDR3 reads TGCAGCGTTGAAGAAGGGGGTGGGCAGCCCCAGCATTTT. Protein product: CSVEEGGGQPQHF.

This chain connects TRBV20-1 to TRBJ2-1, with 12 bases matching TRBD2. This CDR3 is 18 amino acids long. Germline trimming cut 6 bases from V and 0 bases from J; bases unmatched to any gene: 12. Germline V gene sequence: CDR1 DFQATT, CDR2 SNEGSKA (reference sequence). CDR3 bases: TGCAGTGCACCGAGGCTCCTAGCGGGGGGGAGCTCCTACAATGAGCAGTTCTTC. It codes for CSAPRLLAGGSSYNEQFF.

A few counts support this clonotype. The chain links TRBV5-1 to TRBJ1-1; D gene ambiguous. The V and J ends lost 0 bases and 1 base respectively, with 13 bases between them. The germline V gene encodes CDR1 SGHRS and CDR2 YFSETQ. The CDR3 contains 16 residues. CDR3 amino acids: CASSLATASPNTEAFF. The CDR3 DNA is TGCGCCAGCAGCTTGGCGACGGCTAGTCCGAACACTGAAGCTTTCTTT.

This clonotype was seen only a few times. The genes are TRBV9 and TRBJ2-5; 7 positions agree with TRBD2. Per germline, CDR1 SGDLS and CDR2 YYNGEE. Trimming at V came to 2 bases and at J to 0 bases, leaving 4 bases not matched to a gene. CDR3 length: 15 amino acids. The CDR3 sequence: CASSVGGWYQETQYF. CDR3 coding DNA: TGTGCCAGCAGCGTGGGGGGGTGGTACCAAGAGACCCAGTACTTC.

In its sample, this clonotype was seen a few times. The chain recombines TRBV7-9 with TRBJ2-3; D might be TRBD2 (5 bases). Trimming pared 5 bases from V and 2 bases from J, leaving 14 bases between. The CDR3 is made up of 15 amino acids. Germline CDR1 SEHNR, CDR2 FQNEAQ (reference sequence). CDR3 residues: CASSHGRGTTDTQYF. Written as DNA, the CDR3 is TGTGCCAGCAGCCATGGACGGGGAACCACAGATACGCAGTATTTT.

This clonotype was observed a handful of times. The chain recombines TRBV4-2 with TRBJ2-5; D uncertain. V was trimmed by 0 bases and J by 4 bases, leaving 21 bases between them. This CDR3 spans 18 amino acids. Germline CDR1 and CDR2: LGHNA and YNFKEQ. The CDR3 sequence is CASSQEYTATPTGETQYF. The CDR3 nucleotides read TGTGCCAGCAGCCAAGAGTATACGGCGACACCGACTGGAGAGACCCAGTACTTC.

The chain recombines TRBV2 with TRBJ2-3, with D tentatively TRBD1 or TRBD2 (5 bases each). The CDR3 runs to 14 residues. From germline, CDR1 is SNHLY and CDR2 FYNNEI. Trimming left V 8 bases short and J 4 bases short, with 16 bases between. The DNA for the CDR3 is TGTGCCAGCCGGTGGGACCACTGGGCAGATACGCAGTATTTT. This gives the protein CASRWDHWADTQYF.

The chain uses TRBV12-3 or TRBV12-4 and TRBJ1-4; D remains ambiguous. V was shortened by 5 bases and J by 7 bases, with 8 bases between the two germline ends. The CDR3 extends over 12 amino acids. The CDR3 DNA sequence: TGTGCCAGCAGTATCGAGGCTGAAAAACTGTTTTTT. Amino acids: CASSIEAEKLFF.

This clonotype has more than one count but fewer than ten. This chain uses TRBV14 with TRBJ1-5, with 9 bases fitting TRBD1. Losses at the gene ends were 5 bases for V and 0 bases for J; bases not matched to a gene: 8. Germline lookup yields CDR1 SGHDN and CDR2 FVKESK. The CDR3 length is 17 residues. In DNA, the CDR3 is TGTGCCAGCAGCTTATGGGACAGGGACTTTAGCAATCAGCCCCAGCATTTT. Translating gives CASSLWDRDFSNQPQHF.

The chain recombines TRBV5-4 with TRBJ2-5; TRBD1 might be the D (6 bases). Trimming removed 4 bases from V and 5 bases from J, with 21 bases in between. The CDR3 sequence is 16 residues long. Germline V gene data show CDR1 as SGHNT and CDR2 as YYREEE (reference sequence). CDR3 amino acids: CASSPGKGVFGETQYF. Here the CDR3 DNA reads TGTGCCAGCAGCCCCGGAAAGGGGGTGTTCGGGGAGACCCAGTACTTC.

The J gene is TRBJ2-7, the V gene TRBV19; D perhaps matches TRBD1 (5 bases). Trimming shortened V by 8 bases and J by 2 bases, and 13 bases separated the two germline ends. In germline, CDR1 is LNHDA, CDR2 SQIVND (reference sequence). The CDR3 is 13 residues long. The CDR3 region is CASGWGRTYEQYF. Here the CDR3 DNA reads TGTGCCAGTGGCTGGGGCCGAACCTACGAGCAGTACTTC.